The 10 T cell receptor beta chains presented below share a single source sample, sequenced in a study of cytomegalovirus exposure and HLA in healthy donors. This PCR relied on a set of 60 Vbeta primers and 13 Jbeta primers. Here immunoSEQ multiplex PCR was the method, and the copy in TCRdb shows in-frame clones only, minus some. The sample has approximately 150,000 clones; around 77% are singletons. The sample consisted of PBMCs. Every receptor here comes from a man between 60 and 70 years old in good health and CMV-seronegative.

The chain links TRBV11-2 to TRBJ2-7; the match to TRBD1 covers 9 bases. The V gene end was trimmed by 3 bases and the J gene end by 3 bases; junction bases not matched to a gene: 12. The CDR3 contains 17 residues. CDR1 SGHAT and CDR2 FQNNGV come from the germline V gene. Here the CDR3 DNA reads TGTGCCAGCAGCTTGGAGCAACCCGGGACAGGGTTCTACGAGCAGTACTTC. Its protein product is CASSLEQPGTGFYEQYF.

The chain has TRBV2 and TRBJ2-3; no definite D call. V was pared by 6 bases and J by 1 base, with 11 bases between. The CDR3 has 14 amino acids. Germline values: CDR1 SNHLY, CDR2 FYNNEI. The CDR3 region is CASSPSVGTDTQYF. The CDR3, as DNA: TGTGCCAGCAGCCCTAGTGTTGGCACAGATACGCAGTATTTT.

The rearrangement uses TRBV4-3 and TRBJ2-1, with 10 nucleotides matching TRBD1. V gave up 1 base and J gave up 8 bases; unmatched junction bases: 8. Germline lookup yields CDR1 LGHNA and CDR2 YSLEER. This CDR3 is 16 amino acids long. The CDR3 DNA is TGCGCCAGCAGCCAAGGCACGACAGGGGGCGGGGATGAGCAGTTCTTC. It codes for CASSQGTTGGGDEQFF.

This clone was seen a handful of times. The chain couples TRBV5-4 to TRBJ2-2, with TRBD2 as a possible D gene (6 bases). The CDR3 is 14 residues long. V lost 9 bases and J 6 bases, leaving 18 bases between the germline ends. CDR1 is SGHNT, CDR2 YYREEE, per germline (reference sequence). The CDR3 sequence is CATKRAPKSGELFF. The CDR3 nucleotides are TGTGCCACTAAGCGGGCACCAAAGTCCGGGGAGCTGTTTTTT.

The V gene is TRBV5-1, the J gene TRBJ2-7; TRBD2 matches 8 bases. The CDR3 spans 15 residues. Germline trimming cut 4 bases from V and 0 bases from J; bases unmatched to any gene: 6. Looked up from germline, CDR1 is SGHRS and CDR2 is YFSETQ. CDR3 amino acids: CASSRGGTISYEQYF. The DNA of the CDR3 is TGCGCCAGCAGCCGGGGGGGGACAATCTCCTACGAGCAGTACTTC.

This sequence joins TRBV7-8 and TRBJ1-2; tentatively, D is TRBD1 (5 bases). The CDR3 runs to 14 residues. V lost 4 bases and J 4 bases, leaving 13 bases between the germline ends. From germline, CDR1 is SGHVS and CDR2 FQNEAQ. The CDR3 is CASSSGPATYGYTF. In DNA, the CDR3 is TGTGCCAGCAGCTCAGGGCCAGCTACCTATGGCTACACCTTC. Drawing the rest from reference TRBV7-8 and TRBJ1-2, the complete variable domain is GAGVSQSPRYKVAKRGQDVALRCDPISGHVSLFWYQQALGQGPEFLTYFQNEAQLDKSGLPSDRFFAERPEGSVSTLKIQRTQQEDSAVYLCASSSGPATYGYTFGSGTRLTVV.

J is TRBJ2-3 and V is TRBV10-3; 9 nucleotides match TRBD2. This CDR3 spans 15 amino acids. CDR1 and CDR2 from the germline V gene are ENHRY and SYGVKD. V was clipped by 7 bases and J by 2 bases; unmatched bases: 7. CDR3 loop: CAITPASGDTDTQYF. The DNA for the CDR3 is TGTGCCATCACCCCGGCTAGCGGGGACACAGATACGCAGTATTTT.

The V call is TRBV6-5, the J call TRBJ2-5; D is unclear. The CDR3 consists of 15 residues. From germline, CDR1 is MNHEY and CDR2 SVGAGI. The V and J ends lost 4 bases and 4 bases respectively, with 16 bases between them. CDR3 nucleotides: TGTGCCAGCAGTTCCTCTTCCCGAGGTAGAGAGACCCAGTACTTC. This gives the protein CASSSSSRGRETQYF.

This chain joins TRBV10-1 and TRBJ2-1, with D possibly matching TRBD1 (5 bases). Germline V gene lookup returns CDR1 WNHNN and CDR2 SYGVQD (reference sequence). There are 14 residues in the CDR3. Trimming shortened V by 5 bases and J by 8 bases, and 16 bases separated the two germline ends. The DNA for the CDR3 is TGCGCCAGCAGTCAGGGCGGCAGGCAGGATGAGCAGTTCTTC. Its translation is CASSQGGRQDEQFF.

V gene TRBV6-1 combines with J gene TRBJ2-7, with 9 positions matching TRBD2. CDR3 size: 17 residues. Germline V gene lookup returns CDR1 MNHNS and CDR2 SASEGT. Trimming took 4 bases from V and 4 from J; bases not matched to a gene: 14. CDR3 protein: CASSGPGTSFRRYEQYF. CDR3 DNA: TGTGCCAGCAGTGGTCCCGGGACTAGCTTTAGGAGGTACGAGCAGTACTTC.